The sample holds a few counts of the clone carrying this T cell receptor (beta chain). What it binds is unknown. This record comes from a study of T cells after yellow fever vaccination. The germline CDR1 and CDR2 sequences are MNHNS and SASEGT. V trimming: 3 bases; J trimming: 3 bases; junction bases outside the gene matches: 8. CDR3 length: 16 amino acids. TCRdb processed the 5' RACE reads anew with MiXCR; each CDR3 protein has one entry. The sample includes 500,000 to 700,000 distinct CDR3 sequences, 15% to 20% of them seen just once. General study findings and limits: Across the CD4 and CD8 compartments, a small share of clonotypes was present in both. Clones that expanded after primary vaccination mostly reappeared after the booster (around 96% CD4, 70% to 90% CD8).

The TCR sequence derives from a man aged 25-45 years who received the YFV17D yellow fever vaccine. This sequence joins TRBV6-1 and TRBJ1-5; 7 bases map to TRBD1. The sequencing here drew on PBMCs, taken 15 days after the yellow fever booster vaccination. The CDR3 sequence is CASSDRQGNDNQPQHF. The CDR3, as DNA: TGTGCCAGCAGTGACCGACAGGGCAACGACAATCAGCCCCAGCATTTT.